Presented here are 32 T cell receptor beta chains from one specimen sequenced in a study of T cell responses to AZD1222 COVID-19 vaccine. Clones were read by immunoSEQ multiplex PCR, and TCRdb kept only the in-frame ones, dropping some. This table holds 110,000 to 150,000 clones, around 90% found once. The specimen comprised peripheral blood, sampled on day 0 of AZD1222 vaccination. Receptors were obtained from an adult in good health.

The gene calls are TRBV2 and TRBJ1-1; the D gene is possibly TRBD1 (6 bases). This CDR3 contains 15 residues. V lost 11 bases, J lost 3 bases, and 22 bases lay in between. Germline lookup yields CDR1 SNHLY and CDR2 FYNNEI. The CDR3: CAGTPQGSQYTEAFF. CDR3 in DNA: TGTGCCGGAACTCCTCAGGGGAGCCAATACACTGAAGCTTTCTTT. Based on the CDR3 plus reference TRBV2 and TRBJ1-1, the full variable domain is EPEVTQTPSHQVTQMGQEVILRCVPISNHLYFYWYRQILGQKVEFLVSFYNNEISEKSEIFDDQFSVERPDGSNFTLKIRSTKLEDSAMYFCAGTPQGSQYTEAFFGQGTRLTVV.

CDR3 in amino acids: CASGAHPLGIEQFF. CDR3 DNA: TGTGCCAGCGGCGCCCACCCGCTTGGGATTGAGCAGTTCTTC. The rearrangement joins TRBV5-6 to TRBJ2-1; D remains unclear. CDR3 length: 14 amino acids. The germline V gene encodes CDR1 SGHDT and CDR2 YYEEEE. The V gene lost 7 bases and the J gene lost 9 bases, with 20 bases spanning the gap.

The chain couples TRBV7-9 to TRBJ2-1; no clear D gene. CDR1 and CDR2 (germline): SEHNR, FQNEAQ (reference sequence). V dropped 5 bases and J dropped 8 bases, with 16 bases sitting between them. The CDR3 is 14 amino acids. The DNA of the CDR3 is TGTGCCAGCAGCGACGGTCCCTGGATCGATGAGCAGTTCTTC. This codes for CASSDGPWIDEQFF.

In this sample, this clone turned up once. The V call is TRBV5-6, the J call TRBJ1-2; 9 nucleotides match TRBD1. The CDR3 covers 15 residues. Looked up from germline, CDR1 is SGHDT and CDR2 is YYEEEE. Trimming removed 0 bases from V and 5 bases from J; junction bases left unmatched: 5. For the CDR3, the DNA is TGTGCCAGCAGCTTGGTTGCGACAGGGGGGTATGGCTACACCTTC. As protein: CASSLVATGGYGYTF.

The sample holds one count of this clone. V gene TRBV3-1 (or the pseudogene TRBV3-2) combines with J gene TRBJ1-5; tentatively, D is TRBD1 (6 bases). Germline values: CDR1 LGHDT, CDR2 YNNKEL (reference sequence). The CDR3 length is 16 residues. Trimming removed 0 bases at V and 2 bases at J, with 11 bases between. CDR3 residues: CASSQDWRQGNQPQHF. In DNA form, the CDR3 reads TGTGCCAGCAGCCAAGATTGGCGACAGGGCAATCAGCCCCAGCATTTT.

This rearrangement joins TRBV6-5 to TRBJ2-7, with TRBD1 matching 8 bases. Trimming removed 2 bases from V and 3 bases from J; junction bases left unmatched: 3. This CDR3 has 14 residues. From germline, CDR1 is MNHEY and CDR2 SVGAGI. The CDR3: CASSYGDRRYEQYF. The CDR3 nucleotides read TGTGCCAGCAGTTACGGGGACAGGCGCTACGAGCAGTACTTC.

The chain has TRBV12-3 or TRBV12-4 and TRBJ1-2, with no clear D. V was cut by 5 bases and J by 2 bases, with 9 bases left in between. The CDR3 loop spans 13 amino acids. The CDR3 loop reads CASSDDGNYGYTF. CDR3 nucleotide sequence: TGTGCCAGCAGTGACGACGGCAACTATGGCTACACCTTC.

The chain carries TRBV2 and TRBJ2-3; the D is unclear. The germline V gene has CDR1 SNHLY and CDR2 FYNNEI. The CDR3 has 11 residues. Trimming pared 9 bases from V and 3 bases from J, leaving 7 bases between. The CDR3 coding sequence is TGTGCCAGACTCGATACAGATACGCAGTATTTT. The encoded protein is CARLDTDTQYF.

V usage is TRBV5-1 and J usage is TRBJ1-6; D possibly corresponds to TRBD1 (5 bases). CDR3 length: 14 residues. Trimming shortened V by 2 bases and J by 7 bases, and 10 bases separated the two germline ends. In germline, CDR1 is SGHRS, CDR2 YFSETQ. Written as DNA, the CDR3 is TGCGCCAGCAGCTTTCAGGGTTTGAATTCACCCCTCCACTTT. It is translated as CASSFQGLNSPLHF. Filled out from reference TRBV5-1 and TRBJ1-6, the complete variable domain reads KAGVTQTPRYLIKTRGQQVTLSCSPISGHRSVSWYQQTPGQGLQFLFEYFSETQRNKGNFPGRFSGRQFSNSRSEMNVSTLELGDSALYLCASSFQGLNSPLHFGNGTRLTVT.

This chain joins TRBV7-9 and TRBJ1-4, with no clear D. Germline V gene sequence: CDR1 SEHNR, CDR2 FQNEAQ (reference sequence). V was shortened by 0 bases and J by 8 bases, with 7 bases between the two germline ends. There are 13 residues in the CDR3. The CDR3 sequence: CASSLAFPEKLFF. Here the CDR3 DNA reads TGTGCCAGCAGCTTAGCCTTCCCCGAAAAACTGTTTTTT.

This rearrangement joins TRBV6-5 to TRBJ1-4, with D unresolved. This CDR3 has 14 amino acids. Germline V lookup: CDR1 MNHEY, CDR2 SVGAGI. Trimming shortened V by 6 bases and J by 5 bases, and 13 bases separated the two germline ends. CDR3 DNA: TGTGCCAGCAGCCGACAAGCTAAGAATGAAAAACTGTTTTTT. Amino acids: CASSRQAKNEKLFF.

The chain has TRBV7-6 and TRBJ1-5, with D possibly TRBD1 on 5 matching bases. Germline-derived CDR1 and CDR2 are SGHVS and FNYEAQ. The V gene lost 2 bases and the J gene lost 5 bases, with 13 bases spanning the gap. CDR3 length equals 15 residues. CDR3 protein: CASSLWGGTDQPQHF. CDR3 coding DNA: TGTGCCAGCAGCTTATGGGGAGGGACTGATCAGCCCCAGCATTTT.

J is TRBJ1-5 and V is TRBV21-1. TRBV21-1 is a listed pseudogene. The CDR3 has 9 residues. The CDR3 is CADRQPQHF. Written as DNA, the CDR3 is TGTGCCGACCGACAGCCCCAGCATTTT.

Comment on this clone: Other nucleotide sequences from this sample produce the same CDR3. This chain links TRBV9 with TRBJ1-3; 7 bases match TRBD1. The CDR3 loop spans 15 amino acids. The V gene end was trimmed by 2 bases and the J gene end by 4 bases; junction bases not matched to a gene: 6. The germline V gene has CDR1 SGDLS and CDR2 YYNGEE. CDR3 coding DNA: TGTGCCAGCAGCGTTGAGGGGGCAAGGGGAAACACCATATATTTT. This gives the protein CASSVEGARGNTIYF.

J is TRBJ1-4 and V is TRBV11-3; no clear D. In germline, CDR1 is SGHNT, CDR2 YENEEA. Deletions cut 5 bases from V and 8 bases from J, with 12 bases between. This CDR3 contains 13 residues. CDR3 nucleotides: TGTGCCAGCAGCGGGAGGTTGGAAGAAAAACTGTTTTTT. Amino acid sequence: CASSGRLEEKLFF.

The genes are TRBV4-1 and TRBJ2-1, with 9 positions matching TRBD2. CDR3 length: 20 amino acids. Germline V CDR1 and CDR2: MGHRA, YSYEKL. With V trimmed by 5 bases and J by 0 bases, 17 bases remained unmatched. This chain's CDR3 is CASSKKRVYLAGTSYNEQFF. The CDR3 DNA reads TGCGCCAGCAGCAAAAAAAGGGTCTACCTAGCGGGAACCTCCTACAATGAGCAGTTCTTC.

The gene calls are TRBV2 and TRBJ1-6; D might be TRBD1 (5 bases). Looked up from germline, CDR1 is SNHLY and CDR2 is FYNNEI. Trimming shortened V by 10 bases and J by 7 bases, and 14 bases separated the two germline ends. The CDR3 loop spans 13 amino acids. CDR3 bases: TGTGCCACCACGAGACAGACCAATTCACCCCTCCACTTT. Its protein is CATTRQTNSPLHF.

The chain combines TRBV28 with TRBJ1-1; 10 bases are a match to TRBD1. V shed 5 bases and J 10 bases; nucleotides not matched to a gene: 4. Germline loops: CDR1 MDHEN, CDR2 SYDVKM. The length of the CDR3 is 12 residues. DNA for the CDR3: TGTGCCAGCAGTCTTCGGGACAGGGGAGCTTTCTTT. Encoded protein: CASSLRDRGAFF.

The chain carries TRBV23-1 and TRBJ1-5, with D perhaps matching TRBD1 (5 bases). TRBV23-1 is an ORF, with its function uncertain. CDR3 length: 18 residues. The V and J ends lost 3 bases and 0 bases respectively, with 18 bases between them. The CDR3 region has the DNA TGCGCCAGCAGTCACCCTCCCTGGGACCCCTATAGCAATCAGCCCCAGCATTTT. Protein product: CASSHPPWDPYSNQPQHF.

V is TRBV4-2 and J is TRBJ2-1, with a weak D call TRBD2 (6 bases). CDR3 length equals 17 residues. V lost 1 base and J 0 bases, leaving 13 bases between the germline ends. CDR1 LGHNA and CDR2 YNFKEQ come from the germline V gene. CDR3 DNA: TGTGCCAGCAGCCAAGCCTCATGGGGAGGCTCCTACAATGAGCAGTTCTTC. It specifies CASSQASWGGSYNEQFF.

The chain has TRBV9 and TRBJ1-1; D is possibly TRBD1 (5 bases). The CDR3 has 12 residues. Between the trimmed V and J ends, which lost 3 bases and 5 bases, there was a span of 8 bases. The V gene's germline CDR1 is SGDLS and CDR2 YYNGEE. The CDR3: CASSAQGTEAFF. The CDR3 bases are TGTGCCAGCAGCGCCCAGGGTACTGAAGCTTTCTTT.

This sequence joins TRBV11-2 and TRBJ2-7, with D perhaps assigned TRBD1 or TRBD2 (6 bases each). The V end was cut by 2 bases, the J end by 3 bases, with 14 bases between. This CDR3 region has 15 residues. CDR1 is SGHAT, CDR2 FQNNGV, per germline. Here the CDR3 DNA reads TGTGCCAGCAGCTTAACGGGGGCGAGGTTCTACGAGCAGTACTTC. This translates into CASSLTGARFYEQYF.

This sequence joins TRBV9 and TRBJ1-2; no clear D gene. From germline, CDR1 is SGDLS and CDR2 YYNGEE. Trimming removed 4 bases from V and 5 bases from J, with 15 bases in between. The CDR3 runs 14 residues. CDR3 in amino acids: CASSPSGSQYGYTF. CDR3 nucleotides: TGTGCCAGCAGCCCCTCGGGCTCTCAGTATGGCTACACCTTC. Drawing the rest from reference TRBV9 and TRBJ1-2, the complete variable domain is DSGVTQTPKHLITATGQRVTLRCSPRSGDLSVYWYQQSLDQGLQFLIQYYNGEERAKGNILERFSAQQFPDLHSELNLSSLELGDSALYFCASSPSGSQYGYTFGSGTRLTVV.

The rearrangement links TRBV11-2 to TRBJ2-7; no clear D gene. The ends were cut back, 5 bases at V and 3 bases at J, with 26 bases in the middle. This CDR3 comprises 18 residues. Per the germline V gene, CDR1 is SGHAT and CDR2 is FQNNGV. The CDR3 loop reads CASSKARVGVRRLYEQYF. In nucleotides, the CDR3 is TGTGCCAGCAGCAAAGCACGGGTTGGGGTAAGGAGACTCTACGAGCAGTACTTC.

For the CDR3, the DNA is TGTGCCAGCAGCTCCCCCTCCTCCCCCTTCACAGATACGCAGTATTTT. It yields the protein CASSSPSSPFTDTQYF. The chain couples TRBV13 to TRBJ2-3; D is undetermined. The germline CDR1 and CDR2 sequences are PRHDT and FYEKMQ (reference sequence). The CDR3 is made up of 16 amino acids. Trimming shortened V by 4 bases and J by 2 bases, and 16 bases separated the two germline ends.

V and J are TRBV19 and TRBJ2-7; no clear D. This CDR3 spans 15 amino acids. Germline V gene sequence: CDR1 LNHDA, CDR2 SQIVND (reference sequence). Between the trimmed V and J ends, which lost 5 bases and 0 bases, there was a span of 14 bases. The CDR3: CASSPSYEISYEQYF. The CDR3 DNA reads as TGTGCCAGTAGTCCCAGTTACGAGATCTCCTACGAGCAGTACTTC.

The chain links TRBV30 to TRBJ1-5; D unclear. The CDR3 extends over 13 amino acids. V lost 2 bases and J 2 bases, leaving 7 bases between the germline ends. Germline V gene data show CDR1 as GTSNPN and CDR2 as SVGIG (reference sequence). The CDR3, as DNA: TGTGCCTGGAGTACGAGCGGCAATCAGCCCCAGCATTTT. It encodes CAWSTSGNQPQHF.

The CDR3 sequence is CASSLEGGRGTFFSDTQYF. The CDR3 bases are TGCGCCAGCAGCTTGGAGGGGGGACGGGGCACATTTTTCTCAGATACGCAGTATTTT. The gene calls are TRBV5-1 and TRBJ2-3, with D perhaps matching TRBD1 or TRBD2 (6 bases each). The V and J ends lost 0 bases and 4 bases respectively, with 24 bases between them. The CDR3 is 19 amino acids. From germline, CDR1 is SGHRS and CDR2 YFSETQ.

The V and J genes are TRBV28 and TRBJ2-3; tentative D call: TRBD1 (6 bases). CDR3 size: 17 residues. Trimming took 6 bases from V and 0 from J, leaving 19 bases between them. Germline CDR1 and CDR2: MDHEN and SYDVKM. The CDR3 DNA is TGTGCCAGCAGCTATGAGTGGGGGACAAAAAGCACAGATACGCAGTATTTT. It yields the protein CASSYEWGTKSTDTQYF.

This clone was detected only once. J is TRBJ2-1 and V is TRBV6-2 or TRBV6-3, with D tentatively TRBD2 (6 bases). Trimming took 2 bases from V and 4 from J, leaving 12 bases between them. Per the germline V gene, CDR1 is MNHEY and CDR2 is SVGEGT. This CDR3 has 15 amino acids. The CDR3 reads CASSYVGGEYNEQFF. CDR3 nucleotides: TGTGCCAGCAGTTACGTGGGGGGAGAATACAATGAGCAGTTCTTC.

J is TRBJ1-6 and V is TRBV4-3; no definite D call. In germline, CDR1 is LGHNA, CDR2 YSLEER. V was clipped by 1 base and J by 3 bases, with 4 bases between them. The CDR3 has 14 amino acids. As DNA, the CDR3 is TGCGCCAGCAGCCAAGTTAACTATAATTCACCCCTCCACTTT. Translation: CASSQVNYNSPLHF.

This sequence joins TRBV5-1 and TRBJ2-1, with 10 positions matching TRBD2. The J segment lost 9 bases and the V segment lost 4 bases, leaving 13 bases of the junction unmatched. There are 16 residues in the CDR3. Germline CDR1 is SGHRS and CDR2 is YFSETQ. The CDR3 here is CASSPRSERGGLEQFF. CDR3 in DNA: TGCGCCAGCAGCCCCAGGTCGGAGCGGGGGGGCCTTGAGCAGTTCTTC.